This entry features one TCR beta chain sequence. This sample was included in a study of CD8+ T cells in alopecia areata. Looking at the study overall: Tofacitinib ran 6 to 18 months, followed by 6 months off drug.

Extracted from the samples, RNA was reverse transcribed into cDNA to serve as the sequencing template. This table comes from immunoSEQ multiplex PCR, and its TCRdb copy is limited to in-frame clones, with some not included. This table has 40,000 to 50,000 clones, under 70% appearing once. This sample's treatment: oral pan-JAK inhibitor, 5-10 mg twice daily. Sequencing was performed on CD8+ T cells sorted from blood, taken at week 4, from a patient treated with tofacitinib. The TCR was taken from a human donor with alopecia areata.

CDR3: CASSLDLRGHNEQFF. In DNA form, the CDR3 reads TGTGCCAGCAGCTTAGACCTGCGGGGCCACAATGAGCAGTTCTTC. The chain employs TRBV7-2 and TRBJ2-1, with D possibly matching TRBD2 (6 bases). The CDR3 loop spans 15 amino acids. The ends were cut back, 1 base at V and 5 bases at J, with 12 bases in the middle. Germline loops: CDR1 SGHTA, CDR2 FQGNSA. The full variable domain, with the rest looked up from reference TRBV7-2 and TRBJ2-1, is GAGVSQSPSNKVTEKGKDVELRCDPISGHTALYWYRQSLGQGLEFLIYFQGNSAPDKSGLPSDRFSAERTGGSVSTLTIQRTQQEDSAVYLCASSLDLRGHNEQFFGPGTRLTVL.